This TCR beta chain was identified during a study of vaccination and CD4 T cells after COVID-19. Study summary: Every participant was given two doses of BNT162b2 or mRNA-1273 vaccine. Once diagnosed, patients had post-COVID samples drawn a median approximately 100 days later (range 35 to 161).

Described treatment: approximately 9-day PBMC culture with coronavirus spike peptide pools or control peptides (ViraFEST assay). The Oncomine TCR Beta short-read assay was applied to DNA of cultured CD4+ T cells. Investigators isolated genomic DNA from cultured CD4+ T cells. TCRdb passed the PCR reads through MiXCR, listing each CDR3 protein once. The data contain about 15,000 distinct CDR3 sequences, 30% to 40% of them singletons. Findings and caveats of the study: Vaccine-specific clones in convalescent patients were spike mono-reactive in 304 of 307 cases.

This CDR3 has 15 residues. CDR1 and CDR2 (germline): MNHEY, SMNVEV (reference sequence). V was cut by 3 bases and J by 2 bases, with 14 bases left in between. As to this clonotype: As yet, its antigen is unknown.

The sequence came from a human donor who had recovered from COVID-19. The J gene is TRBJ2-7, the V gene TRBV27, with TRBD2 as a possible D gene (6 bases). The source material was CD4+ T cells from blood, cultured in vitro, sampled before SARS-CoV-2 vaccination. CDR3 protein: CASSFSGTGTYEQYF. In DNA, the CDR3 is TGTGCCAGCAGTTTCTCCGGGACTGGGACCTACGAGCAGTACTTC.